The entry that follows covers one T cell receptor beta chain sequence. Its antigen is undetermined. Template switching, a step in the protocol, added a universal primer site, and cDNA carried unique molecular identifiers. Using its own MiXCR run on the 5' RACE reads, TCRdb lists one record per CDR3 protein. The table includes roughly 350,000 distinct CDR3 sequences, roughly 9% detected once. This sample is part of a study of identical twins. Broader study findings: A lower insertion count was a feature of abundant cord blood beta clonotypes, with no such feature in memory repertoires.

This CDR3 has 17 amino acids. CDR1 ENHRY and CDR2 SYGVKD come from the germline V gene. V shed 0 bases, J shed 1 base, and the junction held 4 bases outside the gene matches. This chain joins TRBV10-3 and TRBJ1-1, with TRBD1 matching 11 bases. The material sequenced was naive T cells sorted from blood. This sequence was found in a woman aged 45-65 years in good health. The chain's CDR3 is CAISESIGTGGNTEAFF. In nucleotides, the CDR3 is TGTGCCATCAGTGAGTCAATCGGGACAGGGGGGAACACTGAAGCTTTCTTT.